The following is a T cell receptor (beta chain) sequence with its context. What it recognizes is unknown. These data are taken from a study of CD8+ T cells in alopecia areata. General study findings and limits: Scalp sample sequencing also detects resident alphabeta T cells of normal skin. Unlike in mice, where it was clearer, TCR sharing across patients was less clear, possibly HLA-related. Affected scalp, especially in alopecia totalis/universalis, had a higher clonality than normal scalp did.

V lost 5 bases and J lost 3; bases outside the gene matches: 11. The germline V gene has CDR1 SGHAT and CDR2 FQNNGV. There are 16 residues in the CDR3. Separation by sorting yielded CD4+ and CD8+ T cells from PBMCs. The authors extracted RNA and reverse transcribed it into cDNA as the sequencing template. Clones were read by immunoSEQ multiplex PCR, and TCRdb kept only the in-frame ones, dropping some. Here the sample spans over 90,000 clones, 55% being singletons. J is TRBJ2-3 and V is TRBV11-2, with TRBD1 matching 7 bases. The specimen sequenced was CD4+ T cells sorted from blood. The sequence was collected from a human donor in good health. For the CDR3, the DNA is TGTGCCAGCAGCCCCGGCGACAGGGTTCGTACAGATACGCAGTATTTT. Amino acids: CASSPGDRVRTDTQYF.